These T cell receptor beta chains were read from a single sample in a study of response to subunit inactivated influenza vaccine. One entry per CDR3 protein results from TCRdb running MiXCR on the RT-PCR reads. The data contain some 540,000 distinct CDR3 sequences, roughly 25% of them seen just once; the ten biggest clones take up 2.5% to 3.5%. The same data also went into a second study, on T cells expressing NK-cell markers.

Here the sequenced sample was CD4+ T cells sorted from PBMCs, taken roughly 12 days after vaccination. The receptors shown here come from a man aged 50-59 years who received an inactivated influenza vaccine. Both conserved end residues are part of each CDR3. Each record gives: CDR3 protein, CDR3 DNA, V gene, clone size, J gene, D gene. A D gene is named only where the DNA matches it firmly. Size is omitted from some rows. Given values are once, few, many or a class for expanded clones.

CASSLAGRRSGANVLTF,TGCGCCAGCAGCTTGGCCGGGAGGAGGTCTGGGGCCAACGTCCTGACTTTC,TRBV5-1,few,TRBJ2-6,TRBD2
CASSQGQDNTEAFF,TGCGCCAGCAGCCAAGGGCAGGATAACACTGAAGCTTTCTTT,TRBV4-3,many,TRBJ1-1,NA
CASRSTSGRTGELFF,TGTGCCAGCAGATCGACTAGCGGGAGAACCGGGGAGCTGTTTTTT,TRBV25-1,NA,TRBJ2-2,TRBD2
CASSQDRVLQTQYF,TGTGCCAGCAGCCAGGACAGGGTCTTGCAGACCCAGTACTTC,TRBV3-1,NA,TRBJ2-5,TRBD1
CASSSNQGETQYF,TGTGCCAGCTCGTCTAACCAGGGAGAGACCCAGTACTTC,TRBV18,NA,TRBJ2-5,NA
CASSGFLGNQPQHF,TGTGCCAGCAGCGGATTCCTGGGCAATCAGCCCCAGCATTTT,TRBV7-2,NA,TRBJ1-5,NA
CASGLQGVYGYTF,TGCGCCAGCGGTCTACAGGGCGTCTATGGCTACACCTTC,TRBV5-1,many,TRBJ1-2,NA
CASSSAGVYEQYF,TGTGCCAGCAGCTCAGCGGGAGTCTACGAGCAGTACTTC,TRBV11-2,few,TRBJ2-7,TRBD2
CSARDLGGGAAGYEQYF,TGCAGTGCTAGAGATCTGGGCGGGGGGGCGGCCGGCTACGAGCAGTACTTC,TRBV20-1,NA,TRBJ2-7,TRBD2
CASSRRRGTQETQYF,TGTGCCAGCAGCCGGAGGCGGGGGACCCAAGAGACCCAGTACTTC,TRBV7-3,NA,TRBJ2-5,TRBD2
CASSTTSGGQREQFF,TGTGCCAGCAGCACGACTAGCGGGGGCCAAAGGGAGCAGTTCTTC,TRBV7-2,few,TRBJ2-1,TRBD2
CSASLLGPGNEAFF,TGCAGTGCCTCGTTGTTAGGTCCTGGTAATGAAGCTTTCTTT,TRBV20-1,NA,TRBJ1-1,NA
CASSLYGSAYNEQFF,TGTGCCAGCAGCTTATACGGGTCAGCCTACAATGAGCAGTTCTTC,TRBV7-2,few,TRBJ2-1,NA
CASSVGREYNEQFF,TGTGCCAGCAGCGTAGGTCGGGAGTACAATGAGCAGTTCTTC,TRBV9,many,TRBJ2-1,NA
CASSFLGGSSYNEQFF,TGTGCCAGCAGTTTCTTAGGGGGCTCGTCCTACAATGAGCAGTTCTTC,TRBV28,NA,TRBJ2-1,TRBD1
CASSPLRTGPSLFF,TGTGCCAGCTCACCTCTCCGGACAGGGCCGTCATTATTTTTT,TRBV18,NA,TRBJ1-4,TRBD1
CASSLVVGGRHYNEQFF,TGTGCCAGCAGCTTAGTAGTCGGCGGGCGCCACTACAATGAGCAGTTCTTC,TRBV7-2,many,TRBJ2-1,NA
CASSQTRGRAEKLFF,TGTGCCAGCAGCCAAACGAGGGGGCGCGCGGAAAAACTGTTTTTT,TRBV3-1,NA,TRBJ1-4,TRBD1
CSARESGVSPNEQFF,TGCAGTGCTAGGGAATCGGGCGTTTCCCCCAATGAGCAGTTCTTC,TRBV20-1,NA,TRBJ2-1,NA
CASSPKTSGRANEQFF,TGTGCCAGCAGTCCGAAGACTAGCGGGAGGGCCAATGAGCAGTTCTTC,TRBV12-3/TRBV12-4,few,TRBJ2-1,TRBD2
CSASTGTDKNSPLHF,TGCAGTGCTAGCACCGGGACAGATAAAAATTCACCCCTCCACTTT,TRBV20-1,NA,TRBJ1-6,TRBD1
CASSLVNLVEETQYF,TGTGCCAGCAGCTTAGTTAACTTAGTTGAAGAGACCCAGTACTTC,TRBV7-6,NA,TRBJ2-5,NA
CASSSSGSDRGRQYF,TGTGCCAGCAGCTCCTCGGGGTCGGACAGAGGGCGACAGTACTTC,TRBV28,few,TRBJ2-7,NA
CSARVPGHTEAFF,TGCAGTGCTAGAGTTCCAGGGCACACTGAAGCTTTCTTT,TRBV20-1,NA,TRBJ1-1,NA
CSARGLDTYNEQFF,TGCAGTGCTAGGGGACTAGACACTTACAATGAGCAGTTCTTC,TRBV20-1,NA,TRBJ2-1,TRBD2
CASSFSGGNSNQPQHF,TGTGCCAGCAGCTTCAGCGGGGGCAATAGCAATCAGCCCCAGCATTTT,TRBV11-2,NA,TRBJ1-5,NA